These 8 T cell receptor beta chains originate from one sample sequenced in a study of technical replicates of blood from several donors. TCRdb's table, derived via immunoSEQ multiplex PCR, lists solely in-frame clones and lacks some. The sample contains approximately 51,000 clones, approximately 92% of which appear only once. The specimen was PBMCs. All receptors come from a human donor in good health. Some clones in this sample may be carry-over from other donors' samples.

This chain connects TRBV19 to TRBJ2-2; no clear D. V dropped 3 bases and J dropped 7 bases, with 9 bases sitting between them. Germline V gene data show CDR1 as LNHDA and CDR2 as SQIVND (reference sequence). The CDR3 is made up of 13 amino acids. The CDR3 region has the DNA TGTGCCAGTAGTATTATGAGTTTCGGGGAGCTGTTTTTT. Protein sequence: CASSIMSFGELFF.

The count of this clone is one. The chain is built from TRBV7-9 and TRBJ1-2; 8 bases are a match to TRBD1. The V segment lost 6 bases and the J segment 2 bases; nucleotides outside the gene matches: 8. The CDR3 is 15 residues long. CDR1 is SEHNR, CDR2 FQNEAQ, per germline (reference sequence). The CDR3, as DNA: TGTGCCAGCAGTTTACGACAGGGGATCAACTATGGCTACACCTTC. This gives the protein CASSLRQGINYGYTF.

The chain uses TRBV7-9 and TRBJ1-3; no firm D call. This CDR3 region has 13 residues. V lost 5 bases to trimming and J lost 4 bases, with 9 bases between them. Germline CDR1 SEHNR, CDR2 FQNEAQ (reference sequence). The DNA of the CDR3 is TGTGCCAGCAGCCCCACAATCGGAAACACCATATATTTT. As protein: CASSPTIGNTIYF.

This chain joins TRBV13 and TRBJ2-1; no clear D gene. This CDR3 has 13 residues. The V gene's germline CDR1 is PRHDT and CDR2 FYEKMQ (reference sequence). Trimming removed 5 bases from V and 9 bases from J, with 14 bases in between. CDR3 sequence reads: CASSPMTSGEQFF. The DNA for the CDR3 is TGTGCCAGCAGCCCGATGACTTCGGGTGAGCAGTTCTTC.

The gene calls are TRBV5-1 and TRBJ2-3; 9 positions match TRBD2. Germline-derived CDR1 and CDR2 are SGHRS and YFSETQ. The CDR3 extends over 15 amino acids. V was pared by 2 bases and J by 3 bases, with 4 bases of the junction left unmatched. CDR3 in amino acids: CASSFLAGATDTQYF. Written as DNA, the CDR3 is TGCGCCAGCAGCTTTTTAGCGGGGGCTACAGATACGCAGTATTTT.

The V call is TRBV5-1, the J call TRBJ2-3; 9 bases fit TRBD1. Germline CDR1 SGHRS, CDR2 YFSETQ. There are 14 residues in the CDR3. V lost 4 bases and J lost 6; bases outside the gene matches: 6. In DNA, the CDR3 is TGCGCCAGCAGCCCTGGGACAGGGCCGGATACGCAGTATTTT. It is translated as CASSPGTGPDTQYF. Using reference TRBV5-1 and TRBJ2-3 for the parts outside the CDR3, the full variable domain is KAGVTQTPRYLIKTRGQQVTLSCSPISGHRSVSWYQQTPGQGLQFLFEYFSETQRNKGNFPGRFSGRQFSNSRSEMNVSTLELGDSALYLCASSPGTGPDTQYFGPGTRLTVL.

The genes are TRBV5-1 and TRBJ2-1; 7 positions match TRBD2. The V gene end was trimmed by 0 bases and the J gene end by 10 bases; junction bases not matched to a gene: 10. This CDR3 region has 15 residues. Germline V gene sequence: CDR1 SGHRS, CDR2 YFSETQ. CDR3 residues: CASSLDVGGSAEQFF. For the CDR3, the DNA is TGCGCCAGCAGCTTGGATGTGGGAGGGTCCGCGGAGCAGTTCTTC.

The table lists this clone with a count of one. The gene calls are TRBV4-1 and TRBJ2-7; 10 bases are shared with TRBD1. Germline-derived CDR1 and CDR2 are MGHRA and YSYEKL. CDR3 length: 17 residues. V gave up 3 bases and J gave up 3 bases; unmatched junction bases: 11. The CDR3 loop reads CASSHGTGANGLYEQYF. CDR3 bases: TGCGCCAGCAGCCACGGGACAGGGGCGAACGGCCTCTACGAGCAGTACTTC.